This entry concerns a single T cell receptor beta chain. This entry belongs to a study of beta chain features in type 1 diabetes. Isolated RNA was reverse transcribed in full, so expressed TCRB transcripts were sequenced. Using immunoSEQ multiplex PCR, the repertoire was profiled, and TCRdb retains in-frame clones only, with some absent. The sample has roughly 450,000 clones, 14% seen once. This CDR3 is 17 amino acids long. CDR1 SEHNR and CDR2 FQNEAQ come from the germline V gene (reference sequence). V shed 6 bases, J shed 7 bases, and the junction held 12 bases outside the gene matches. The V and J genes are TRBV7-9 and TRBJ2-2; 12 positions agree with TRBD2. The sample comprised naive CD4+ T cells from blood. This receptor was obtained from a man younger than 45 in good health. CDR3 region: CASSRMTSGSSDGELFF. CDR3 DNA sequence: TGTGCCAGCAGTCGAATGACTAGCGGGAGTAGCGACGGGGAGCTGTTTTTT.